A single sample is the source of the 3 T cell receptor beta chains below, sequenced in a study of blood T cell repertoires in COVID-19 (dated by TCRdb to the early 2020s). Libraries were constructed by the immunoSEQ multiplex PCR assay. The source is immuneACCESS, and TCRdb retained only in-frame sequences with V and J called. Part of the clones is not carried over; for the studies checked, unresolved V genes explain less than half of this, and the remainder is unexplained. Counted in this sample were about 170,000 clones; roughly four fifths of them appeared once. The ten largest clones take up roughly 11% of the sample. Material: peripheral blood. These receptors originate from a man between 65 and 85 years old with active or convalescent COVID-19.

The chain combines TRBV7-8 with TRBJ1-1; perhaps TRBD1 as D (5 bases). The length of the CDR3 is 17 residues. V lost 1 base, J lost 4 bases, and 19 bases lay in between. Germline values: CDR1 SGHVS, CDR2 FQNEAQ. The CDR3 DNA sequence: TGTGCCAGCAGCTTAGGTCCAAAAGGAGGGGCTCGCACTGAAGCTTTCTTT. Translated: CASSLGPKGGARTEAFF.

This chain links TRBV28 with TRBJ2-7; 8 bases agree with TRBD1. This CDR3 is 16 amino acids long. V lost 3 bases, J lost 3 bases, and 10 bases stayed unmatched. The germline V gene has CDR1 MDHEN and CDR2 SYDVKM. This CDR3 reads CASSFEKGRGLYEQYF. CDR3 coding DNA: TGTGCCAGCAGTTTTGAAAAGGGCAGGGGGCTCTACGAGCAGTACTTC.

This chain links TRBV19 with TRBJ1-2, with 11 bases aligning to TRBD1. The CDR3 totals 16 residues. CDR1 and CDR2 (germline): LNHDA, SQIVND (reference sequence). V lost 5 bases and J lost 4; bases outside the gene matches: 9. CDR3 DNA: TGTGCCAGTAGTTCAGGACAGGGGGCCTGGGGCTATGGCTACACCTTC. This translates into CASSSGQGAWGYGYTF.